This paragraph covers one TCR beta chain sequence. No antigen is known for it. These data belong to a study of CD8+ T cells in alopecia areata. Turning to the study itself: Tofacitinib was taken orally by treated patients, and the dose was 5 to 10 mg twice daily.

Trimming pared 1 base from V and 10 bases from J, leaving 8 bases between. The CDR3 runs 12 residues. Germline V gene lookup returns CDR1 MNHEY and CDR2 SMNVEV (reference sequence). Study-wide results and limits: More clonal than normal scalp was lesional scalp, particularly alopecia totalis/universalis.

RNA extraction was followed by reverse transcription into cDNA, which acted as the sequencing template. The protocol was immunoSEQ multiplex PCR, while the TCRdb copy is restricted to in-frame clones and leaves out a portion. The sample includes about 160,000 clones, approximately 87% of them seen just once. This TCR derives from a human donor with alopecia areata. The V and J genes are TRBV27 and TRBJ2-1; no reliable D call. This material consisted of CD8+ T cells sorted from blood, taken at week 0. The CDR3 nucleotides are TGTGCCAGCAGTTTATTGGCAGGCGAGCAGTTCTTC. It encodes CASSLLAGEQFF.